This T cell receptor beta chain was profiled in a study of T-cell memory formation after mild COVID-19. With V trimmed by 6 bases and J by 3 bases, 7 bases remained unmatched. The CDR3 contains 13 residues. The V gene's germline CDR1 is DFQATT and CDR2 SNEGSKA (reference sequence). Study-wide findings and caveats: Mainly in CM and EM were contracting CD4+ clones; CD8+ were in EMRA.

Via MiXCR, TCRdb re-called the 5' RACE reads, giving one row per CDR3 protein. Of about 390,000 distinct CDR3 sequences listed, 20% to 25% are singletons. This clonotype was observed many times. Its antigen is unidentified. The sample comprised PBMCs or a T cell subset sorted from them (not recorded which). The chain carries TRBV20-1 and TRBJ1-1, with TRBD1 matching over 7 bases. The source is an adult woman who had mild COVID-19 (a few samples of this study predate the infection). Cell type and time point are not known. The chain's CDR3 is CSASGGMDTEAFF. CDR3 in DNA: TGCAGTGCCTCAGGGGGGATGGACACTGAAGCTTTCTTT.